These 29 T cell receptor beta chains came from one sample sequenced in a study of blood T cell repertoires in COVID-19. Data came from immunoSEQ multiplex PCR; TCRdb stores just in-frame clones and leaves some out. The table shows around 65,000 clones, with approximately 78% occurring only once. Sequenced sample: peripheral blood. The receptors stem from a human donor in a cohort sampled during active COVID-19.

The chain links TRBV11-2 to TRBJ2-3; 8 bases agree with TRBD2. This CDR3 is 14 amino acids long. V was pared by 4 bases and J by 4 bases, with 4 bases of the junction left unmatched. In germline, CDR1 is SGHAT, CDR2 FQNNGV. The CDR3 spells CASSWSGSADTQYF. The CDR3 bases are TGTGCCAGCAGCTGGAGCGGGAGCGCAGATACGCAGTATTTT.

CDR3 DNA sequence: TGTGCCAGCAGTTTGGAGGGATCTGGGGCCAACGTCCTGACTTTC. Translation: CASSLEGSGANVLTF. The chain has TRBV27 and TRBJ2-6; TRBD2 is a possible D gene (6 bases). V shed 3 bases and J shed 1 base, with 7 bases lying between them. The CDR3 consists of 15 residues. Germline values: CDR1 MNHEY, CDR2 SMNVEV (reference sequence).

The J gene is TRBJ2-1, the V gene TRBV12-3 or TRBV12-4; the D is unclear. The CDR3 consists of 13 residues. Trimming shortened V by 3 bases and J by 4 bases, and 7 bases separated the two germline ends. The DNA for the CDR3 is TGTGCCAGCAGTTTTGAGTCTTACAATGAGCAGTTCTTC. This codes for CASSFESYNEQFF.

This chain links TRBV7-2 with TRBJ2-3; D possibly corresponds to TRBD2 (5 bases). The germline CDR1 and CDR2 sequences are SGHTA and FQGNSA. Between the trimmed V and J ends, which lost 3 bases and 3 bases, there was a span of 10 bases. This CDR3 contains 14 residues. In DNA form, the CDR3 reads TGTGCCAGCAGCTTGGGAGACTATACAGATACGCAGTATTTT. The encoded protein is CASSLGDYTDTQYF.

V usage is TRBV6-5 and J usage is TRBJ2-1, with TRBD2 as a possible D gene (6 bases). Germline CDR1 reads MNHEY; CDR2 reads SVGAGI. CDR3 length: 15 amino acids. V lost 5 bases, J lost 3 bases, and 14 bases lay in between. The CDR3 here is CASSRRREIYNEQFF. DNA of the CDR3: TGTGCCAGCAGTCGGCGCCGGGAGATCTACAATGAGCAGTTCTTC.

This clone was picked up a small number of times. V is TRBV7-2 and J is TRBJ2-1; 10 bases fit TRBD2. This CDR3 contains 16 residues. With 0 bases clipped from V and 3 bases from J, the junction kept 2 bases outside the gene matches. The V gene's germline CDR1 is SGHTA and CDR2 FQGNSA. CDR3 sequence reads: CASSLAASGSYNEQFF. CDR3 nucleotide sequence: TGTGCCAGCAGCTTAGCGGCTAGCGGGAGCTACAATGAGCAGTTCTTC.

This clone was seen a single time. The rearrangement uses TRBV19 and TRBJ2-3, with D tentatively TRBD2 (6 bases). Trimming took off 5 bases at V and 7 bases at J, with 22 bases between the two ends. In germline, CDR1 is LNHDA, CDR2 SQIVND (reference sequence). CDR3 size: 16 residues. The CDR3 DNA follows: TGTGCCAGTAGTTGGGGGGTCGATGCAGTCTTTTATACGCAGTATTTT. The encoded protein is CASSWGVDAVFYTQYF.

The CDR3 protein is CASSTQGARGYTF. CDR3 sequence (DNA): TGTGCCAGCAGCACACAGGGCGCTCGAGGCTACACCTTC. The chain uses TRBV6-2 or TRBV6-3 and TRBJ1-2; the D gene is possibly TRBD1 (6 bases). This CDR3 region has 13 residues. Between the trimmed V and J ends, which lost 6 bases and 8 bases, there was a span of 16 bases. Germline V gives CDR1 MNHEY, CDR2 SVGEGT.

The chain joins TRBV10-3 to TRBJ2-7; 8 positions agree with TRBD1. Germline CDR1 and CDR2: ENHRY and SYGVKD. This CDR3 is built from 14 residues. The V and J ends lost 4 bases and 5 bases, in that order; junction bases with no gene match: 7. The CDR3 here is CAISVRGREDEQYF. The CDR3 DNA reads as TGTGCCATCAGTGTCAGGGGGCGCGAGGACGAGCAGTACTTC.

The chain uses TRBV6-6 and TRBJ2-1; D gene ambiguous. Germline-derived CDR1 and CDR2 are MNHNY and SVGAGI (reference sequence). Trimming left V 2 bases short and J 3 bases short, with 11 bases between. The CDR3 is made up of 15 amino acids. The CDR3 loop is CASSYGPSHYNEQFF. The DNA of the CDR3 is TGTGCCAGCAGTTACGGGCCCTCTCACTACAATGAGCAGTTCTTC.

The CDR3 sequence: CASSFPDSSYEQYF. CDR3 DNA: TGTGCCAGCAGCTTCCCGGACAGTAGCTACGAGCAGTACTTC. V is TRBV7-9 and J is TRBJ2-7; D possibly corresponds to TRBD1 (6 bases). Germline V gives CDR1 SEHNR, CDR2 FQNEAQ (reference sequence). Trimming removed 3 bases from V and 3 bases from J, with 12 bases in between. There are 14 residues in the CDR3. Full variable domain (rest looked up from reference TRBV7-9 and TRBJ2-7): DTGVSQNPRHKITKRGQNVTFRCDPISEHNRLYWYRQTLGQGPEFLTYFQNEAQLEKSRLLSDRFSAERPKGSFSTLEIQRTEQGDSAMYLCASSFPDSSYEQYFGPGTRLTVT.

This rearrangement joins TRBV7-8 to TRBJ2-1, with 10 bases lining up with TRBD1. The CDR3 runs 17 residues. V gave up 5 bases and J gave up 2 bases; unmatched junction bases: 9. CDR1 SGHVS and CDR2 FQNEAQ come from the germline V gene. The CDR3 DNA follows: TGTGCCAGCAGCCCCAGTTTGGGGACAGGGGCCTACAATGAGCAGTTCTTC. Protein: CASSPSLGTGAYNEQFF.

The V and J genes are TRBV25-1 and TRBJ1-3, with D tentatively TRBD1 (5 bases). V lost 8 bases to trimming and J lost 7 bases, with 21 bases between them. The CDR3 spans 15 residues. Germline V gene data show CDR1 as MGHDK and CDR2 as SYGVNS. The CDR3 DNA reads as TGTGCCAGCTCACCGGGACTTAGGTGGGGTAACACCATATATTTT. It translates to CASSPGLRWGNTIYF.

This rearrangement joins TRBV18 to TRBJ2-7, with D possibly being TRBD2 (5 bases). The CDR3 has 16 residues. Germline V gene lookup returns CDR1 KGHSH and CDR2 LQKENI. V lost 6 bases and J lost 7, with 25 bases in between. As DNA, the CDR3 is TGTGCCAGCTCCCCCCCTGGCGGGTTCGTCCCTGGGGAGCAGTACTTC. This encodes CASSPPGGFVPGEQYF.

V usage is TRBV5-6 and J usage is TRBJ2-5; TRBD2 matches 14 bases. This CDR3 comprises 16 residues. Per the germline V gene, CDR1 is SGHDT and CDR2 is YYEEEE. Trimming took 6 bases from V and 5 from J; bases not matched to a gene: 9. Here the CDR3 reads CASTIPGLAGVETQYF. CDR3 in DNA: TGTGCCAGCACCATACCGGGACTAGCGGGAGTGGAGACCCAGTACTTC.

The chain employs TRBV9 and TRBJ2-7, with TRBD1 matching 9 bases. The J segment lost 4 bases and the V segment lost 3 bases, leaving 2 bases of the junction unmatched. The CDR3 is made up of 13 amino acids. The germline V gene encodes CDR1 SGDLS and CDR2 YYNGEE. Here the CDR3 DNA reads TGTGCCAGCAGCGAGGGACAGGGTTACGAGCAGTACTTC. The encoded protein is CASSEGQGYEQYF.

This clone was counted a single time. The chain couples TRBV9 to TRBJ2-7; a possible D gene is TRBD1 (7 bases). Germline values: CDR1 SGDLS, CDR2 YYNGEE. V dropped 2 bases and J dropped 5 bases, with 17 bases sitting between them. The CDR3 loop spans 15 amino acids. This CDR3 reads CASSVSGGRGDEQYF. The CDR3 DNA sequence: TGTGCCAGCAGCGTTTCAGGGGGGAGAGGAGACGAGCAGTACTTC.

The rearrangement uses TRBV5-3 and TRBJ2-2; tentative D call: TRBD1 (7 bases). TRBV5-3 is labeled an ORF, and its function is uncertain. The CDR3 runs to 17 residues. Trimming removed 4 bases from V and 3 bases from J, with 19 bases in between. This chain's CDR3 is CARSPEEGRGYTGELFF. In nucleotides, the CDR3 is TGTGCCAGAAGCCCCGAGGAGGGCAGGGGGTACACCGGGGAGCTGTTTTTT.

This chain uses TRBV24-1 with TRBJ2-5; TRBD2 matches 7 bases. The ends lost 9 bases at V and 5 bases at J; junction bases unmatched: 14. The CDR3 totals 15 residues. CDR1 KGHDR and CDR2 SFDVKD come from the germline V gene. The CDR3 reads CATSGGSGRPETQYF. The CDR3 DNA sequence: TGTGCCACCTCCGGGGGGTCCGGCAGGCCCGAGACCCAGTACTTC.

The CDR3, as DNA: TGTGCCAGTAGTCAAATACAGGGCCGGAGCACTGAAGCTTTCTTT. This sequence encodes CASSQIQGRSTEAFF. The V call is TRBV19, the J call TRBJ1-1, with D possibly TRBD1 on 6 matching bases. The CDR3 length is 15 residues. Germline V gives CDR1 LNHDA, CDR2 SQIVND (reference sequence). V gave up 5 bases and J gave up 4 bases, with 17 bases separating them.

The rearrangement links TRBV7-6 to TRBJ2-3; 7 nucleotides match TRBD2. Germline CDR1 is SGHVS and CDR2 is FNYEAQ. Trimming took 5 bases from V and 0 from J; bases not matched to a gene: 5. The CDR3 runs 15 residues. Here the CDR3 reads CASSPSGGSTDTQYF. CDR3 sequence (DNA): TGTGCCAGCAGCCCTTCGGGGGGAAGCACAGATACGCAGTATTTT.

The rearrangement uses TRBV3-1 (or the pseudogene TRBV3-2) and TRBJ2-5; the match to TRBD2 covers 9 bases. There are 14 residues in the CDR3. The V and J ends lost 4 bases and 4 bases, in that order; junction bases with no gene match: 4. CDR1 is LGHDT and CDR2 is YNNKEL in the germline V gene (reference sequence). The CDR3 is CASSPTTSGETQYF. CDR3 in DNA: TGTGCCAGCAGCCCCACGACTAGCGGAGAGACCCAGTACTTC.

The gene calls are TRBV7-9 and TRBJ2-6; maybe TRBD2 (6 bases). Trimming removed 11 bases from V and 0 bases from J, with 8 bases in between. CDR3 length: 13 residues. Germline lookup yields CDR1 SEHNR and CDR2 FQNEAQ (reference sequence). The CDR3 sequence: CAGGTSGANVLTF. The CDR3 bases are TGTGCCGGGGGGACCTCTGGGGCCAACGTCCTGACTTTC.

The rearrangement joins TRBV2 to TRBJ2-4; unclear D gene. Germline CDR1 and CDR2: SNHLY and FYNNEI. V lost 2 bases to trimming and J lost 2 bases, with 13 bases between them. The CDR3 covers 16 residues. CDR3 region: CASSELQPLTKNIQYF. The CDR3 nucleotides are TGTGCCAGCAGTGAATTACAGCCCTTGACCAAAAACATTCAGTACTTC. Looking up the rest from reference TRBV2 and TRBJ2-4 gives the full variable domain: EPEVTQTPSHQVTQMGQEVILRCVPISNHLYFYWYRQILGQKVEFLVSFYNNEISEKSEIFDDQFSVERPDGSNFTLKIRSTKLEDSAMYFCASSELQPLTKNIQYFGAGTRLSVL.

V is TRBV30 and J is TRBJ1-6, with D unclear. The CDR3 loop spans 14 amino acids. V lost 0 bases to trimming and J lost 9 bases, with 12 bases between them. CDR1 is GTSNPN, CDR2 SVGIG, per germline (reference sequence). CDR3 in amino acids: CAWSVTGKASPLHF. DNA of the CDR3: TGTGCCTGGAGTGTCACGGGGAAGGCTTCACCCCTCCACTTT.

This chain uses TRBV7-2 with TRBJ1-1, with D possibly matching TRBD1 (5 bases). Per the germline V gene, CDR1 is SGHTA and CDR2 is FQGNSA. The CDR3 length is 13 residues. V lost 4 bases and J 6 bases, leaving 12 bases between the germline ends. The CDR3, as DNA: TGTGCCAGCAGCTCCCAGGGAATTGCTGAAGCTTTCTTT. Translating gives CASSSQGIAEAFF.

This chain uses TRBV2 with TRBJ1-5, with TRBD1 identical over 7 bases. Germline-derived CDR1 and CDR2 are SNHLY and FYNNEI. The V segment lost 7 bases and the J segment 5 bases; nucleotides outside the gene matches: 8. CDR3 length equals 14 residues. This CDR3 reads CASTSRQGDQPQHF. The CDR3 nucleotides are TGTGCCAGCACCTCCCGACAGGGCGATCAGCCCCAGCATTTT.

The V call is TRBV19, the J call TRBJ2-7; 7 bases agree with TRBD2. Unmatched junction bases numbered 6, after V lost 3 bases and J lost 4 bases. The V gene's germline CDR1 is LNHDA and CDR2 SQIVND (reference sequence). This CDR3 contains 14 residues. In DNA form, the CDR3 reads TGTGCCAGTAGTATTGGAGCGGGACCTTACGAGCAGTACTTC. It codes for CASSIGAGPYEQYF. Full variable domain (remainder filled in from reference TRBV19 and TRBJ2-7): DGGITQSPKYLFRKEGQNVTLSCEQNLNHDAMYWYRQDPGQGLRLIYYSQIVNDFQKGDIAEGYSVSREKKESFPLTVTSAQKNPTAFYLCASSIGAGPYEQYFGPGTRLTVT.

The gene calls are TRBV28 and TRBJ2-2, with D perhaps TRBD2 (6 bases). CDR1 is MDHEN and CDR2 is SYDVKM in the germline V gene. This CDR3 is 15 amino acids long. Trimming stripped 2 bases from V and 4 bases from J, with 11 bases between. The CDR3 nucleotides read TGTGCCAGCAGTTTACACGGGAGACCCACCGGGGAGCTGTTTTTT. Translation: CASSLHGRPTGELFF.